Below, 29 T cell receptor beta chains from the same sample are listed, as sequenced in a study of OX40 agonist ivuxolimab in advanced cancers. Only in-frame clones appear in the TCRdb table, and some are missing; sequencing was by immunoSEQ multiplex PCR. Counted here are some 100,000 clones, about 85% occurring once; the ten biggest clones make up roughly 1.1%. Sequenced here: CD4+ or CD8+ T cells sorted from blood, sampled in a trial of the OX40 agonist ivuxolimab. Receptors originate from an adult with an advanced solid tumor such as melanoma, head and neck, liver or kidney cancer.

The chain combines TRBV18 with TRBJ2-5; D call uncertain. This CDR3 has 13 amino acids. The germline CDR1 and CDR2 sequences are KGHSH and LQKENI. V lost 4 bases and J 5 bases, leaving 11 bases between the germline ends. The CDR3 nucleotides read TGTGCCAGCTCACTGACACCTCTTGAGACCCAGTACTTC. This sequence encodes CASSLTPLETQYF.

V usage is TRBV5-1 and J usage is TRBJ2-3, with D uncertain. V was clipped by 4 bases and J by 0 bases, with 9 bases between them. The CDR3 has 14 amino acids. Per germline, CDR1 SGHRS and CDR2 YFSETQ. CDR3 loop: CASSAPDSTDTQYF. CDR3 in DNA: TGCGCCAGCAGCGCCCCGGACAGCACAGATACGCAGTATTTT.

V is TRBV6-5 and J is TRBJ1-2; TRBD1 agrees at 7 bases. Per germline, CDR1 MNHEY and CDR2 SVGAGI. J lost 8 bases, V lost 7 bases, and 10 bases had no gene match. There are 13 residues in the CDR3. The CDR3 protein is CASTVKGATGYTF. The CDR3 nucleotides are TGTGCCAGCACCGTAAAGGGGGCGACAGGCTACACCTTC.

This clone has a single count. The chain carries TRBV5-1 and TRBJ1-5, with D perhaps matching TRBD1 (6 bases). This CDR3 contains 13 residues. V lost 4 bases and J 7 bases, leaving 12 bases between the germline ends. Germline values: CDR1 SGHRS, CDR2 YFSETQ. The CDR3 DNA reads TGCGCCAGCAGCCGGGACATCGAACAGCCCCAGCATTTT. Its protein product is CASSRDIEQPQHF.

V is TRBV5-1 and J is TRBJ2-6, with unresolved D. The CDR3 covers 15 residues. V shed 0 bases and J shed 0 bases, with 4 bases lying between them. Germline V gene data show CDR1 as SGHRS and CDR2 as YFSETQ. CDR3 nucleotide sequence: TGCGCCAGCAGCTTGGGACTCTCTGGGGCCAACGTCCTGACTTTC. Translating it yields CASSLGLSGANVLTF.

This chain connects TRBV6-1 to TRBJ2-1; 8 bases align to TRBD2. J was trimmed by 2 bases and V by 1 base; bases with no gene match: 4. This CDR3 contains 16 residues. Germline CDR1 MNHNS, CDR2 SASEGT. CDR3 sequence (DNA): TGTGCCAGCAGTGAAGACGGGACTAGTGCCTACAATGAGCAGTTCTTC. It codes for CASSEDGTSAYNEQFF.

This sequence joins TRBV28 and TRBJ1-1; D unresolved. The CDR3 is made up of 14 amino acids. V was trimmed by 1 base and J by 8 bases, leaving 14 bases between them. Germline V gene data show CDR1 as MDHEN and CDR2 as SYDVKM. CDR3 nucleotide sequence: TGTGCCAGCAGTTTATCTGGCCCGATCTCCGAAGCTTTCTTT. Its translation is CASSLSGPISEAFF.

V and J are TRBV5-6 and TRBJ2-3; 8 nucleotides agree with TRBD1. V dropped 1 base and J dropped 2; count of bases not matched to a gene: 3. The length of the CDR3 is 15 residues. Per germline, CDR1 SGHDT and CDR2 YYEEEE. In DNA, the CDR3 is TGTGCCAGCAGCTTGCCGGACAGGGTCACAGATACGCAGTATTTT. Protein: CASSLPDRVTDTQYF.

The rearrangement joins TRBV2 to TRBJ2-1, with D unresolved. Germline values: CDR1 SNHLY, CDR2 FYNNEI. V shed 8 bases and J shed 0 bases, with 11 bases lying between them. The CDR3 covers 14 residues. CDR3: CASRLYDSYNEQFF. CDR3 DNA: TGTGCCAGCCGGCTGTACGACTCCTACAATGAGCAGTTCTTC.

Notes on this clone: The junction departs from the called germline gene at one end, perhaps through a read error. The chain couples TRBV28 to TRBJ1-5; D is uncertain. Germline assignment: CDR1 MDHEN and CDR2 SYDVKM. This CDR3 is built from 14 residues. The CDR3 DNA reads as TGTGCCAGCAGTTTATACTCTAGCTATCAGCCCCAGCATTTT. It translates to CASSLYSSYQPQHF.

This sequence joins TRBV28 and TRBJ1-5, with no clear D. This CDR3 has 12 residues. Trimming took 10 bases from V and 4 from J, leaving 11 bases between them. CDR1 is MDHEN and CDR2 is SYDVKM in the germline V gene. The CDR3 sequence is CATRTGNQPQHF. The CDR3 DNA follows: TGTGCCACCCGGACCGGTAATCAGCCCCAGCATTTT.

This rearrangement joins TRBV6-6 to TRBJ1-3; D might be TRBD1 (6 bases). CDR3 length equals 16 residues. The V gene's germline CDR1 is MNHNY and CDR2 SVGAGI (reference sequence). V was clipped by 2 bases and J by 1 base, with 12 bases between them. The CDR3 sequence is CASSYGNRVSGNTIYF. CDR3 bases: TGTGCCAGCAGTTACGGAAACAGGGTTTCTGGAAACACCATATATTTT.

The chain is built from TRBV11-2 and TRBJ1-5; D perhaps matches TRBD1 (5 bases). Germline V CDR1 and CDR2: SGHAT, FQNNGV. This CDR3 contains 14 residues. V gave up 5 bases and J gave up 2 bases, with 10 bases separating them. CDR3 region: CASSGAGGNQPQHF. The CDR3 DNA reads TGTGCCAGCAGCGGCGCGGGGGGCAATCAGCCCCAGCATTTT.

The chain employs TRBV5-4 and TRBJ1-1; 11 bases map to TRBD1. Germline assignment: CDR1 SGHNT and CDR2 YYREEE (reference sequence). V shed 4 bases and J 4 bases; nucleotides not matched to a gene: 15. The CDR3 sequence is 18 residues long. The CDR3 nucleotides are TGTGCCAGCAGCCCCGGGGGAAGGGGACAGGGGGTTTTCACTGAAGCTTTCTTT. The encoded protein is CASSPGGRGQGVFTEAFF.

The chain has TRBV19 and TRBJ2-7; 10 bases agree with TRBD1. The CDR3 totals 15 residues. CDR1 is LNHDA, CDR2 SQIVND, per germline (reference sequence). The V segment lost 5 bases and the J segment 4 bases; nucleotides outside the gene matches: 8. CDR3 sequence reads: CASSFPGQGIYEQYF. CDR3 in DNA: TGTGCCAGTAGTTTTCCGGGACAGGGGATATACGAGCAGTACTTC.

The CDR3 loop is CASSPQTLQGARGYTF. In DNA, the CDR3 is TGTGCCAGCAGCCCTCAGACCTTACAGGGGGCGAGAGGCTACACCTTC. The chain links TRBV7-2 to TRBJ1-2; 9 bases map to TRBD1. The CDR3 totals 16 residues. Germline V gene sequence: CDR1 SGHTA, CDR2 FQGNSA. J was trimmed by 8 bases and V by 5 bases; bases with no gene match: 15.

The chain joins TRBV27 to TRBJ2-2; TRBD2 matches at 11 bases. Germline loops: CDR1 MNHEY, CDR2 SMNVEV (reference sequence). V shed 4 bases, J shed 5 bases, and the junction held 9 bases outside the gene matches. The CDR3 totals 17 residues. CDR3 nucleotide sequence: TGTGCCAGCAGTTCCCTACTAGCGGGGGAAAGTACCGGGGAGCTGTTTTTT. The encoded protein is CASSSLLAGESTGELFF.

CDR3 in DNA: TGTGCCAGCAGCCCAGGGGTCGGGGAGACCCAGTACTTC. It specifies CASSPGVGETQYF. The chain employs TRBV5-4 and TRBJ2-5; D is perhaps TRBD1 (6 bases). V gave up 4 bases and J gave up 5 bases, with 12 bases separating them. This CDR3 is built from 13 residues. Germline lookup yields CDR1 SGHNT and CDR2 YYREEE (reference sequence).

This clone turned up a few times. The V gene is TRBV7-2, the J gene TRBJ1-5; D is ambiguous. Trimming cost V 2 bases and J 6 bases, with 8 bases left between them. Per germline, CDR1 SGHTA and CDR2 FQGNSA. This CDR3 has 13 residues. CDR3: CASSLSGSQPQHF. The CDR3 nucleotides read TGTGCCAGCAGCTTATCGGGGAGTCAGCCCCAGCATTTT.

The genes are TRBV5-8 and TRBJ1-4, with TRBD1 matching over 8 bases. Germline CDR1 SGHTS, CDR2 YDEGEE. The CDR3 loop spans 17 amino acids. With 4 bases clipped from V and 7 bases from J, the junction kept 15 bases outside the gene matches. This chain's CDR3 is CASSLDRGGGPSEKLFF. The DNA of the CDR3 is TGTGCCAGCAGCCTTGACAGGGGAGGGGGCCCGTCTGAAAAACTGTTTTTT.

The gene calls are TRBV9 and TRBJ1-3; no definite D call. Between the trimmed V and J ends, which lost 1 base and 7 bases, there was a span of 18 bases. This CDR3 region has 16 residues. Germline V gene sequence: CDR1 SGDLS, CDR2 YYNGEE. CDR3 protein: CASSVSGTGLRNTIYF. CDR3 DNA: TGTGCCAGCAGCGTATCCGGTACGGGCCTGAGGAACACCATATATTTT.

The rearrangement uses TRBV5-1 and TRBJ1-1; D ambiguous. The germline V gene has CDR1 SGHRS and CDR2 YFSETQ. The CDR3 runs to 13 residues. V shed 0 bases and J shed 1 base, with 4 bases lying between them. CDR3 sequence (DNA): TGCGCCAGCAGCTTGGAGGGGAACACTGAAGCTTTCTTT. Protein: CASSLEGNTEAFF. Full variable domain (outside the CDR3, taken from reference TRBV5-1 and TRBJ1-1): KAGVTQTPRYLIKTRGQQVTLSCSPISGHRSVSWYQQTPGQGLQFLFEYFSETQRNKGNFPGRFSGRQFSNSRSEMNVSTLELGDSALYLCASSLEGNTEAFFGQGTRLTVV.

This chain uses TRBV6-6 with TRBJ2-6, with 8 bases that match TRBD2. The CDR3 totals 15 residues. Trimming cost V 5 bases and J 4 bases; bases outside gene matches: 4. CDR1 and CDR2 (germline): MNHNY, SVGAGI (reference sequence). CDR3 coding DNA: TGTGCCAGCAGTGGCCAGCGGGGGGGGGCCAACGTCCTGACTTTC. The encoded protein is CASSGQRGGANVLTF.

This rearrangement joins TRBV6-1 to TRBJ1-2; 10 positions match TRBD1. CDR3 length equals 15 residues. Germline CDR1 MNHNS, CDR2 SASEGT. Unmatched junction bases numbered 5, after V lost 4 bases and J lost 3 bases. CDR3 residues: CASSGGTGADYGYTF. As DNA, the CDR3 is TGTGCCAGCAGTGGGGGGACAGGGGCGGACTATGGCTACACCTTC.

V is TRBV7-9 and J is TRBJ1-4, with unresolved D. The V end lost 2 bases, the J end lost 8 bases, and 9 bases lay between the germline ends. Germline V gene sequence: CDR1 SEHNR, CDR2 FQNEAQ (reference sequence). The CDR3 is made up of 13 amino acids. The CDR3 sequence: CASSLQLGEKLFF. CDR3 coding DNA: TGTGCCAGCAGCTTACAGTTAGGGGAAAAACTGTTTTTT.

A few counts support this clone. The chain links TRBV27 to TRBJ1-6, with 7 positions matching TRBD1. Per the germline V gene, CDR1 is MNHEY and CDR2 is SMNVEV (reference sequence). CDR3 size: 15 residues. J was trimmed by 5 bases and V by 6 bases; bases with no gene match: 7. The CDR3 nucleotides are TGTGCCAGCAGATCAAGACAGGGTAATAATTCACCCCTCCACTTT. Its protein is CASRSRQGNNSPLHF.

The chain employs TRBV18 and TRBJ2-5, with D unclear. CDR3 length equals 13 residues. V lost 3 bases, J lost 1 base, and 6 bases lay in between. CDR1 is KGHSH and CDR2 is LQKENI in the germline V gene. In DNA, the CDR3 is TGTGCCAGCTCACCCGACGGCCAAGAGACCCAGTACTTC. Its protein product is CASSPDGQETQYF.

The V gene is TRBV7-2, the J gene TRBJ2-4; TRBD2 matches 14 bases. CDR1 is SGHTA and CDR2 is FQGNSA in the germline V gene. The CDR3 is made up of 19 amino acids. V was clipped by 5 bases and J by 3 bases; unmatched bases: 12. The chain's CDR3 is CASSPRLAGGIKGKNIQYF. In nucleotides, the CDR3 is TGTGCCAGCAGCCCGAGACTAGCGGGGGGGATAAAGGGCAAAAACATTCAGTACTTC.

The CDR3: CASSVREAGVGEQYF. The CDR3, as DNA: TGTGCCAGCAGTGTACGGGAGGCAGGAGTGGGCGAGCAGTACTTC. The rearrangement joins TRBV2 to TRBJ2-7, with 7 bases lining up with TRBD2. In germline, CDR1 is SNHLY, CDR2 FYNNEI. The ends lost 4 bases at V and 6 bases at J; junction bases unmatched: 12. The length of the CDR3 is 15 residues.